Below, 17 T cell receptor beta chains from the same sample are listed, as sequenced in a study of post-analysis software for immune sequencing data (dated by TCRdb to between 2015 and 2017). Study-wide findings and limitations: Four to six TRBV segments, including TRBV5-6, TRBV5-1 and TRBV20-1, were significantly more frequent in patients than controls.

These receptors lack a known antigen. Library construction relied on PCR. Data came from an Illumina HiSeq 2500. To reduce PCR and sequencing biases, unique molecular identifiers were incorporated into the TCR beta cDNA libraries. Clones were called with MiXCR by TCRdb after fastp trimmed the public reads at Q25, and only in-frame beta chains were retained. Every distinct CDR3 protein forms one entry, paired with its most common genes and DNA. The sample yields hundreds of thousands of distinct CDR3 sequences; 55% to 60% were counted once. The biggest ten clones account for roughly 10% of the sample. The sequenced material came from blood. The receptors shown here come from a girl aged 2 to 10 with multiple sclerosis.

The CDR3 DNA sequence: TGTGCCAGCTCCAGACCTAGGGACAGGGACATTTCCTACAATGAGCAGTTCTTC. It yields the protein CASSRPRDRDISYNEQFF. The chain recombines TRBV9 with TRBJ2-1; 9 bases match TRBD1. J gave up 1 base and V 7 bases, and 15 bases lay outside the gene matches. Looked up from germline, CDR1 is SGDLS and CDR2 is YYNGEE. This CDR3 region has 18 residues.

The V call is TRBV6-2 or TRBV6-3, the J call TRBJ2-3, with 9 bases aligning to TRBD2. CDR1 and CDR2 (germline): MNHEY, SVGEGT. With 8 bases clipped from V and 6 bases from J, the junction kept 12 bases outside the gene matches. This CDR3 is 15 amino acids long. The CDR3 sequence: CASLALAGDVDTQYF. CDR3 sequence (DNA): TGTGCCAGCCTGGCCTTAGCGGGAGATGTGGATACGCAGTATTTT.

The CDR3 nucleotides are TGCAGCGTTGAAATACTAAGCACAGATACGCAGTATTTT. Translation: CSVEILSTDTQYF. The chain couples TRBV29-1 to TRBJ2-3, with D unclear. V lost 2 bases and J 0 bases, leaving 6 bases between the germline ends. The CDR3 is made up of 13 amino acids. Germline values: CDR1 SQVTM, CDR2 ANQGSEA.

This chain links TRBV21-1 with TRBJ2-1. TRBV21-1 is labeled a pseudogene. The CDR3 extends over 15 amino acids. CDR3 coding DNA: TGTGCCTGCACCTTCTCCGGCGTCGGGGACAATGAGCAGTTCTTC. Its translation is CACTFSGVGDNEQFF.

The V call is TRBV12-3 or TRBV12-4, the J call TRBJ2-7, with D unclear. V was cut by 6 bases and J by 2 bases, with 14 bases left in between. The CDR3 spans 14 residues. For the CDR3, the DNA is TGTGCCAGCAGACCCATTAAAGGAGCCTACGAGCAGTACTTC. It codes for CASRPIKGAYEQYF.

This clonotype occurred a few times. This chain links TRBV7-2 with TRBJ2-5, with 7 bases aligning to TRBD2. The V and J ends lost 5 bases and 2 bases, in that order; junction bases with no gene match: 5. Germline V CDR1 and CDR2: SGHTA, FQGNSA. This CDR3 has 14 residues. The CDR3 spells CASSQTSVQETQYF. In DNA, the CDR3 is TGTGCCAGCAGCCAAACTAGCGTTCAAGAGACCCAGTACTTC.

This chain links TRBV5-1 with TRBJ2-1; 7 nucleotides agree with TRBD2. The CDR3 runs to 14 residues. V shed 1 base and J 7 bases; nucleotides not matched to a gene: 5. CDR1 is SGHRS and CDR2 is YFSETQ in the germline V gene. CDR3 nucleotide sequence: TGCGCCAGCAGCTTGTCGGGCGGGAGAAATGAGCAGTTCTTC. Amino acids: CASSLSGGRNEQFF.

In the case of this clonotype: Relative to the germline gene, one junction end is altered; a read error may explain this. V gene TRBV6-5 combines with J gene TRBJ2-5, with unresolved D. The CDR3 is 9 amino acids. Germline V gives CDR1 MNHEY, CDR2 SVGAGI. CDR3 in DNA: TGCCTTCCGGCCCGGACCCAGTACTTC. Translating gives CLPARTQYF.

This chain joins TRBV5-8 and TRBJ1-5, with D tentatively TRBD1 (5 bases). Germline lookup yields CDR1 SGHTS and CDR2 YDEGEE. The CDR3 runs to 13 residues. Trimming left V 3 bases short and J 7 bases short, with 11 bases between. CDR3 nucleotides: TGTGCCAGCAGCTGGGAACGGGGGCAGCCCCAGCATTTT. Translation: CASSWERGQPQHF. The full variable domain, in which reference TRBV5-8 and TRBJ1-5 provide the parts outside the CDR3, is EAGVTQSPTHLIKTRGQQATLRCSPISGHTSVYWYQQALGLGLQFLLWYDEGEERNRGNFPPRFSGRQFPNYSSELNVNALELEDSALYLCASSWERGQPQHFGDGTRLSIL.

About this clonotype: The junction departs from the called germline gene at one end, perhaps through a read error. The chain couples TRBV11-3 to TRBJ2-3, with 15 bases that match TRBD2. CDR1 is SGHNT and CDR2 is YENEEA in the germline V gene. The CDR3 contains 15 residues. The CDR3 here is CAGSFGTSGGDTQYF. The CDR3 region has the DNA TGTGCCGGCAGCTTTGGGACTAGCGGGGGGGATACGCAGTATTTT.

In its sample, this clonotype was seen a few times. The chain employs TRBV29-1 and TRBJ1-2; D is ambiguous. Germline-derived CDR1 and CDR2 are SQVTM and ANQGSEA. CDR3 size: 13 residues. Trimming took off 0 bases at V and 4 bases at J, with 9 bases between the two ends. The CDR3 region has the DNA TGCAGCGTTGAAGATGCCTTCTCCTATGGCTACACCTTC. It encodes CSVEDAFSYGYTF.

J is TRBJ2-5 and V is TRBV20-1; D is perhaps TRBD2 (5 bases). CDR3 size: 13 residues. V lost 3 bases and J 2 bases, leaving 10 bases between the germline ends. Germline CDR1 is DFQATT and CDR2 is SNEGSKA (reference sequence). In nucleotides, the CDR3 is TGCAGTGCTAGGAGGGCGGCTCAAGAGACCCAGTACTTC. This encodes CSARRAAQETQYF.

This clonotype appeared once. The chain recombines TRBV29-1 with TRBJ1-2, with TRBD1 matching over 8 bases. The V segment lost 5 bases and the J segment 5 bases; nucleotides outside the gene matches: 10. The CDR3 contains 14 residues. Germline loops: CDR1 SQVTM, CDR2 ANQGSEA. The DNA for the CDR3 is TGCAGCGTTTCCGGGACAGGAGATCGGTATGGCTACACCTTC. Residues: CSVSGTGDRYGYTF.

The chain employs TRBV11-2 and TRBJ2-5; a weak D match, TRBD2 (7 bases). V lost 4 bases, J lost 1 base, and 13 bases lay in between. CDR1 SGHAT and CDR2 FQNNGV come from the germline V gene. CDR3 length: 15 residues. This CDR3 reads CASSSDGGLQETQYF. Here the CDR3 DNA reads TGTGCCAGCAGCTCGGACGGGGGGCTCCAAGAGACCCAGTACTTC. Combining the CDR3 with reference TRBV11-2 and TRBJ2-5 gives the whole variable domain EAGVAQSPRYKIIEKRQSVAFWCNPISGHATLYWYQQILGQGPKLLIQFQNNGVVDDSQLPKDRFSAERLKGVDSTLKIQPAKLEDSAVYLCASSSDGGLQETQYFGPGTRLLVL.

This clonotype was picked up many times. This sequence joins TRBV7-2 and TRBJ2-5; 12 nucleotides line up with TRBD2. Trimming cost V 1 base and J 0 bases; bases outside gene matches: 3. There are 17 residues in the CDR3. Germline-derived CDR1 and CDR2 are SGHTA and FQGNSA. CDR3 nucleotide sequence: TGTGCCAGCAGCTTAGGCCTAGCGGGAGGGTACCAAGAGACCCAGTACTTC. This sequence encodes CASSLGLAGGYQETQYF.

The chain recombines TRBV20-1 with TRBJ2-1; TRBD2 might be the D (6 bases). The germline gives CDR1 DFQATT, CDR2 SNEGSKA (reference sequence). CDR3 length equals 15 residues. The CDR3 loop reads CSVHQVGLMPNEQFF. The CDR3 coding sequence is TGCAGCGTGCACCAAGTTGGACTAATGCCTAATGAGCAGTTCTTC.

The table lists this clonotype with a count of one. This chain uses TRBV10-3 with TRBJ2-4, with TRBD2 matching over 8 bases. The last part of the DNA fits TRBJ2-7 better; the J call may be wrong. The CDR3 is 14 amino acids. The germline V gene has CDR1 ENHRY and CDR2 SYGVKD. CDR3 sequence (DNA): TGTGCCATCAGTGCCGGGACTAGAAACGACGAGCAGTACTTC. It translates to CAISAGTRNDEQYF.